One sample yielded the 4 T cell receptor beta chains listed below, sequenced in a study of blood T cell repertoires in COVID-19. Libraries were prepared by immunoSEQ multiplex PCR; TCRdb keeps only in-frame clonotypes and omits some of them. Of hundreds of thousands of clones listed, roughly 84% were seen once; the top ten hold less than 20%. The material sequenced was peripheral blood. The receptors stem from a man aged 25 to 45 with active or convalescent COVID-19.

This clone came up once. The CDR3 loop is CASGALDTGELFF. The CDR3, as DNA: TGTGCCAGTGGGGCATTGGACACCGGGGAGCTGTTTTTT. The chain carries TRBV6-5 and TRBJ2-2, with TRBD1 as a possible D gene (5 bases). Germline V CDR1 and CDR2: MNHEY, SVGAGI. The length of the CDR3 is 13 residues. V lost 9 bases and J 3 bases, leaving 11 bases between the germline ends.

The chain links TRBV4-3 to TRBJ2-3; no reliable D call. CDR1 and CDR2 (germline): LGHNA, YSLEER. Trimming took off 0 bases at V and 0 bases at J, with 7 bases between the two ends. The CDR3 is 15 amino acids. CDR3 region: CASSQDQASTDTQYF. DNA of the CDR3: TGCGCCAGCAGCCAAGATCAGGCTAGCACAGATACGCAGTATTTT.

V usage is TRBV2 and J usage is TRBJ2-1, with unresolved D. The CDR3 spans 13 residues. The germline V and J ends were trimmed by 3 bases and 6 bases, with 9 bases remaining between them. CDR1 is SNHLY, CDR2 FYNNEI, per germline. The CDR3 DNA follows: TGTGCCAGCAGTGAGTTGGAGCTCAATGAGCAGTTCTTC. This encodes CASSELELNEQFF.

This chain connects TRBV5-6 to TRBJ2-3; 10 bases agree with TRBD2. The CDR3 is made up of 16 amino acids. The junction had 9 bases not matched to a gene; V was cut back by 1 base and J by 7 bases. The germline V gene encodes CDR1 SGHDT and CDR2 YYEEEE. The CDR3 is CASSLRALAGAHTQYF. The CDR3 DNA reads TGTGCCAGCAGCTTGAGAGCTCTAGCGGGGGCCCATACGCAGTATTTT.